The clone carrying this TCR beta chain has ten or more counts. Its target is unknown. A second PCR, run for about 6 to 11 cycles, used a sample-barcoded 5' primer plus a J-beta primer mix. TCRdb redid the calling of the 5' RACE reads with MiXCR, one entry per CDR3 protein. The table records over 1,500,000 distinct CDR3 sequences, less than 50% of them present only once. The source of the sample is a study of blood T cells in healthy people across ages. The study, taken as a whole, reports: In older individuals, TCR beta diversity per million T cells was lower, falling roughly linearly with age.

The V and J ends lost 9 bases and 2 bases, in that order; junction bases with no gene match: 4. This CDR3 is 12 amino acids long. CDR1 MNHNS and CDR2 SASEGT come from the germline V gene. This TCR derives from a woman aged 40-49 years in good health. Material for sequencing was blood. The chain recombines TRBV6-1 with TRBJ2-7; TRBD2 agrees at 7 bases. The CDR3 loop is CASSGLAYEQYF. In DNA, the CDR3 is TGTGCCAGTAGCGGACTAGCCTACGAGCAGTACTTC.